Given below is one T cell receptor (beta chain) in context. The repertoire was sequenced with immunoSEQ multiplex PCR; TCRdb's copy has only in-frame clones and lacks some. The top ten clones hold roughly 0.36% of a sample with approximately 1.5 million clones, about 98.5% of them seen once. These data originate in a study of shared clonotypes between healthy human individuals. The CDR3 sequence is 13 residues long. V lost 3 bases and J 7 bases, leaving 14 bases between the germline ends. The germline V gene has CDR1 SGHRS and CDR2 YFSETQ. The genes are TRBV5-1 and TRBJ2-7; D may be TRBD2 (6 bases). Sequenced sample: naive CD4+ T cells sorted from blood. Subset given: CD45RA+ positively selected. This TCR derives from a man aged 25 to 45 in good health. CDR3 bases: TGCGCCAGCAGCTGGCGGGGCTCTCGGGAGCAGTACTTC. Its protein product is CASSWRGSREQYF.